This T cell receptor beta chain was sequenced in a study of CD8 T cells in Susac syndrome. RNA in amounts of 0.5 to 1 ug was reverse transcribed with random hexamers. Via MiXCR, TCRdb re-called the immunoSEQ multiplex PCR reads, giving one row per CDR3 protein. The sample shows around 80,000 distinct CDR3 sequences, roughly 94% of them seen only once. Germline V gene lookup returns CDR1 WSHSY and CDR2 SAAADI. After removal of 7 bases from V and 6 bases from J, the junction contained 9 bases not matched to a gene. The CDR3 runs 14 residues. Sequenced: CD8+ T cells from PBMCs. This chain joins TRBV10-2 and TRBJ2-7; TRBD2 aligns across 10 bases. The TCR sequence derives from a human donor with Susac syndrome. The CDR3 nucleotides are TGCGCCAGCACCCCGGGACTAGCGCACGGCGAGCAGTACTTC. It specifies CASTPGLAHGEQYF.